Shown below are 8 T cell receptor beta chains from a single sample sequenced in a study of blood T cells in healthy people across ages. A J-beta primer mix and a sample-barcoded 5' primer were used in a second PCR of roughly 7 to 12 cycles. Via MiXCR, TCRdb re-called the 5' RACE reads, giving one row per CDR3 protein. The sample contains 800,000 or so distinct CDR3 sequences, 20% to 25% of which appear only once. The same data also contributed to another study, on T cells of mothers and their children.

Sequencing was performed on blood. Every receptor here comes from a boy aged 5-17 years in good health.

The J gene is TRBJ2-7, the V gene TRBV28; 12 nucleotides match TRBD2. Germline values: CDR1 MDHEN, CDR2 SYDVKM. The V segment lost 2 bases and the J segment 6 bases; nucleotides outside the gene matches: 5. This CDR3 spans 15 amino acids. The chain's CDR3 is CASSLPSGGAFEQYF. DNA for the CDR3: TGTGCCAGCAGTTTACCTAGCGGGGGGGCATTCGAGCAGTACTTC.

This clonotype turned up a few times. This chain joins TRBV4-1 and TRBJ2-7; 7 bases are a match to TRBD1. Germline lookup yields CDR1 MGHRA and CDR2 YSYEKL. This CDR3 is built from 15 residues. V gave up 4 bases and J gave up 3 bases; unmatched junction bases: 9. CDR3 loop: CASSPDRASGYEQYF. CDR3 nucleotides: TGCGCCAGCAGCCCCGACAGGGCGTCTGGCTACGAGCAGTACTTC.

This chain joins TRBV20-1 and TRBJ2-3; D is possibly TRBD1 (6 bases). This CDR3 is 16 amino acids long. Trimming left V 1 base short and J 0 bases short, with 14 bases between. Germline V lookup: CDR1 DFQATT, CDR2 SNEGSKA (reference sequence). This CDR3 is CSARGTASKSTDTQYF. DNA for the CDR3: TGCAGTGCTAGAGGGACAGCCTCTAAGAGCACAGATACGCAGTATTTT.

The chain couples TRBV4-3 to TRBJ1-6; D is unresolved. CDR3 length: 18 amino acids. Per germline, CDR1 LGHNA and CDR2 YSLEER. The V end was cut by 1 base, the J end by 0 bases, with 13 bases between. CDR3 DNA sequence: TGCGCCAGCAGCCAAGTAAAAGGGTCTAGCTCCTATAATTCACCCCTCCACTTT. It encodes CASSQVKGSSSYNSPLHF.

This clonotype showed up just a few times. J is TRBJ1-3 and V is TRBV9, with D possibly being TRBD1 (6 bases). The CDR3 covers 15 residues. Trimming left V 4 bases short and J 4 bases short, with 15 bases between. Per germline, CDR1 SGDLS and CDR2 YYNGEE. The CDR3 reads CASSPGTGPGNTIYF. CDR3 coding DNA: TGTGCCAGCAGCCCCGGAACAGGGCCCGGAAACACCATATATTTT.

As for this clonotype: Its ends do not fully match the called genes, so a read error is possible. The V and J genes are TRBV4-3 and TRBJ2-2, with D uncertain. The CDR3 length is 14 residues. Germline CDR1 LGHNA, CDR2 YSLEER. CDR3 sequence (DNA): TGCGTCAGCAGCCCTTCATATGACCCCGGGGAGCTGTTTTTT. It yields the protein CVSSPSYDPGELFF.

The V and J genes are TRBV30 and TRBJ2-1; the D gene could be TRBD1 or TRBD2 (6 bases each). The J call may be faulty, since TRBJ2-5 better matches the DNA end. This CDR3 spans 13 amino acids. CDR1 is GTSNPN and CDR2 is SVGIG in the germline V gene (reference sequence). CDR3 in amino acids: CAWSEGGQETQYF. DNA for the CDR3: TGTGCCTGGAGTGAGGGGGGACAAGAGACCCAGTACTTC.

This rearrangement joins TRBV18 to TRBJ2-5; 8 nucleotides match TRBD1. Germline V gene lookup returns CDR1 KGHSH and CDR2 LQKENI. This CDR3 region has 18 residues. V lost 2 bases and J lost 1; bases outside the gene matches: 12. The CDR3 DNA sequence: TGTGCCAGCTCACCAAGTGAATACCAGGGGGCCGGCCAAGAGACCCAGTACTTC. Translated, it gives CASSPSEYQGAGQETQYF.